Each of the 3 T cell receptor beta chains below was sequenced from the same sample in a study of blood T cells in healthy people across ages. Through a sample-barcoded 5' primer and a J-beta primer mix, a second PCR was run for roughly 6 to 11 cycles. TCRdb reanalysed the 5' RACE reads using MiXCR and keeps one entry per CDR3 protein. The repertoire holds around 700,000 distinct CDR3 sequences, with just under 25% as singletons. This sample was also put to use in a study of T cells of mothers and their children.

Sequenced: blood. The source of these receptors is a boy between 10 and 17 years old in good health.

The chain combines TRBV25-1 with TRBJ1-4; 7 positions agree with TRBD1. Germline loops: CDR1 MGHDK, CDR2 SYGVNS. CDR3 length: 15 amino acids. The J segment lost 6 bases and the V segment lost 4 bases, leaving 8 bases of the junction unmatched. CDR3 protein: CASSGRGRVDEKLFF. As DNA, the CDR3 is TGTGCCAGCAGTGGGAGGGGGCGCGTCGATGAAAAACTGTTTTTT.

V gene TRBV6-5 combines with J gene TRBJ2-3; D is ambiguous. V gave up 2 bases and J gave up 3 bases, with 9 bases separating them. CDR3 length equals 14 residues. The germline V gene has CDR1 MNHEY and CDR2 SVGAGI. In DNA, the CDR3 is TGTGCCAGCAGTTACGACGGCAGGACAGATACGCAGTATTTT. Its protein product is CASSYDGRTDTQYF.

There are a few counts of this clonotype. The gene calls are TRBV9 and TRBJ2-5; D gene unclear. The J call may be incorrect, as the DNA end agrees better with TRBJ2-1. Per the germline V gene, CDR1 is SGDLS and CDR2 is YYNGEE. The CDR3 loop spans 13 amino acids. The CDR3 loop is CASSVAGLWEQFF. The DNA for the CDR3 is TGTGCCAGCAGCGTAGCTGGCCTCTGGGAGCAGTTCTTC.